Following are 24 T cell receptor beta chains from one sample sequenced in a study of T cells in Graves' hyperthyroidism and ophthalmopathy (dated by TCRdb to between 2017 and 2020). Libraries came from multiplex PCR. Sequencer: Illumina HiSeq 2000. The TCR beta CDR3 regions were amplified from RNA transcripts. For the first round of RT-PCR on the TCR CDR3, the HTBI primer set was used together with the Qiagen OneStep RT-PCR kit. TCRdb handled the public reads itself, with Q25 trimming in fastp and clone calling in MiXCR, and kept productive beta chains. All rows with the same CDR3 protein become a single entry with the most common DNA and genes. For this sample there are approximately 600,000 distinct CDR3 sequences; approximately 15% appear just once. The ten largest clonotypes hold around 7% of the sample. Source material: blood. The receptors stem from a woman under 30 with Graves' ophthalmopathy.

This clonotype was observed at least ten times. The CDR3 coding sequence is TGTGCCAGTTTACCCGGACACTTGAACACTGAAGCTTTCTTT. It is translated as CASLPGHLNTEAFF. The chain joins TRBV12-3 or TRBV12-4 to TRBJ1-1; TRBD1 is a possible D gene (5 bases). This CDR3 comprises 14 residues. V lost 9 bases and J 0 bases, leaving 14 bases between the germline ends.

In its sample, this clonotype was seen many times. The chain has TRBV27 and TRBJ2-7; D is undetermined. Trimming shortened V by 6 bases and J by 0 bases, and 18 bases separated the two germline ends. The CDR3 spans 16 residues. Looked up from germline, CDR1 is MNHEY and CDR2 is SMNVEV (reference sequence). The CDR3: CASSDPSQDYSYEQYF. CDR3 in DNA: TGTGCCAGCAGCGACCCCAGTCAAGATTACTCCTACGAGCAGTACTTC.

This clonotype was found a few times. This chain links TRBV4-3 with TRBJ1-6; D unresolved. Germline V gene sequence: CDR1 LGHNA, CDR2 YSLEER. This CDR3 has 16 residues. Trimming cost V 0 bases and J 3 bases, with 9 bases left between them. The DNA for the CDR3 is TGCGCCAGCAGCCAAGATCTGGACGGCTATAATTCACCCCTCCACTTT. The encoded protein is CASSQDLDGYNSPLHF.

Comments on this clonotype: Being one base from a much bigger clone, this may be a read error. The chain has TRBV7-3 and TRBJ2-2; D is ambiguous. Between the trimmed V and J ends, which lost 3 bases and 0 bases, there was a span of 5 bases. The CDR3 covers 14 residues. Per the germline V gene, CDR1 is SGHTA and CDR2 is FQGTGA. The CDR3 reads CASSFGANTGELFF. The CDR3 DNA is TGTGCCAGCAGCTTCGGAGCGAACACCGGGGAGCTGTTTTTT.

The chain links TRBV3-1 to TRBJ2-7, with D perhaps TRBD1 (6 bases). V was trimmed by 3 bases and J by 5 bases, leaving 14 bases between them. The CDR3 covers 14 residues. CDR1 is LGHDT and CDR2 is YNNKEL in the germline V gene (reference sequence). CDR3 coding DNA: TGTGCCAGCAGCCAGCGGACAGCGGCTAACGAGCAGTACTTC. It yields the protein CASSQRTAANEQYF.

A few counts support this clonotype. A read error may be the cause here, since a much bigger clone is one base away. The chain joins TRBV10-3 to TRBJ2-1; 15 bases line up with TRBD2. Trimming took 6 bases from V and 0 from J; bases not matched to a gene: 6. CDR1 ENHRY and CDR2 SYGVKD come from the germline V gene. This CDR3 region has 18 residues. In nucleotides, the CDR3 is TGTGCCATCAGCCCGGGACTAGCGGGAGGAAGCTCCTACAATGAGCAGTTCTTC. Its translation: CAISPGLAGGSSYNEQFF.

This sequence joins TRBV19 and TRBJ1-5; no firm D call. CDR1 is LNHDA, CDR2 SQIVND, per germline (reference sequence). V lost 3 bases, J lost 0 bases, and 12 bases lay in between. The CDR3 has 16 amino acids. CDR3 amino acids: CASSIPPDYSNQPQHF. For the CDR3, the DNA is TGTGCCAGTAGTATCCCCCCCGACTATAGCAATCAGCCCCAGCATTTT.

Details on this clonotype: Since a much larger clone is just one base distant, this may be a read error. The V call is TRBV2, the J call TRBJ1-2, with TRBD1 as a possible D gene (6 bases). Trimming took 2 bases from V and 8 from J, leaving 15 bases between them. The CDR3 consists of 14 residues. The germline CDR1 and CDR2 sequences are SNHLY and FYNNEI. The CDR3 sequence: CASSENEGGGGYTF. The DNA of the CDR3 is TGTGCCAGCAGTGAAAATGAGGGGGGGGGGGGCTACACCTTC.

There are a few counts of this clonotype. The chain joins TRBV7-3 to TRBJ2-2; TRBD2 agrees at 12 bases. The germline CDR1 and CDR2 sequences are SGHTA and FQGTGA. The CDR3 loop spans 17 amino acids. J lost 2 bases, V lost 6 bases, and 7 bases had no gene match. CDR3 amino acids: CASRILAGGRNTGELFF. The CDR3 DNA is TGTGCCAGCAGGATACTAGCGGGAGGCCGCAACACCGGGGAGCTGTTTTTT. Full variable domain (rest looked up from reference TRBV7-3 and TRBJ2-2): GAGVSQTPSNKVTEKGKYVELRCDPISGHTALYWYRQSLGQGPEFLIYFQGTGAADDSGLPNDRFFAVRPEGSVSTLKIQRTERGDSAVYLCASRILAGGRNTGELFFGEGSRLTVL.

V usage is TRBV9 and J usage is TRBJ2-7, with 13 bases fitting TRBD2. Trimming cost V 3 bases and J 6 bases; bases outside gene matches: 9. This CDR3 spans 16 amino acids. The germline V gene encodes CDR1 SGDLS and CDR2 YYNGEE. Written as DNA, the CDR3 is TGTGCCAGCAGCGAGTCACTAGCGGGAGGGCCCCGCGAGCAGTACTTC. Residues: CASSESLAGGPREQYF.

This clonotype appeared a few times. The chain has TRBV7-8 and TRBJ1-4; 7 nucleotides agree with TRBD1. The ends lost 1 base at V and 7 bases at J; junction bases unmatched: 6. This CDR3 region has 15 residues. Germline V gene lookup returns CDR1 SGHVS and CDR2 FQNEAQ. CDR3 sequence (DNA): TGTGCCAGCAGCTTAGGGAGACAGGGAAGTGAAAAACTGTTTTTT. It translates to CASSLGRQGSEKLFF.

This clonotype has at least ten counts. V is TRBV12-3 or TRBV12-4 and J is TRBJ2-7; perhaps TRBD2 as D (6 bases). Trimming stripped 8 bases from V and 2 bases from J, with 16 bases between. The CDR3 extends over 14 amino acids. The CDR3 is CASGEWGEAYEQYF. As DNA, the CDR3 is TGTGCCAGCGGGGAATGGGGGGAAGCCTACGAGCAGTACTTC.

This clonotype was observed a few times. The rearrangement uses TRBV27 and TRBJ1-5; 8 bases align to TRBD1. Trimming removed 8 bases from V and 5 bases from J; junction bases left unmatched: 11. The CDR3 contains 15 residues. The germline V gene has CDR1 MNHEY and CDR2 SMNVEV (reference sequence). CDR3: CASRPGQVPHQPQHF. The CDR3 nucleotides are TGTGCCAGCCGACCGGGACAGGTTCCCCATCAGCCCCAGCATTTT.

In this sample, this clonotype turned up many times. The junction and the germline gene differ at one end; a read error may be behind it. The chain employs TRBV7-9 and TRBJ1-1; a weak D match, TRBD1 (5 bases). This CDR3 comprises 16 residues. Per germline, CDR1 SEHNR and CDR2 FQNEAQ (reference sequence). As DNA, the CDR3 is TGTGCCAGCAGCTTAGCGTTTGGACACCGGAACGCTGAAGCTTTCTTT. Its translation: CASSLAFGHRNAEAFF.

This clonotype has a count of ten or more. The chain joins TRBV5-1 to TRBJ2-7; 7 bases agree with TRBD1. V trimming: 0 bases; J trimming: 3 bases; junction bases outside the gene matches: 12. Germline CDR1 is SGHRS and CDR2 is YFSETQ. CDR3 length: 17 amino acids. The CDR3 sequence is CASSLGQGVRLDYEQYF. The CDR3 DNA is TGCGCCAGCAGCTTGGGGCAGGGGGTTCGGTTGGACTACGAGCAGTACTTC.

This clonotype occurred many times. V and J are TRBV28 and TRBJ1-4, with 11 bases matching TRBD1. Germline CDR1 MDHEN, CDR2 SYDVKM. CDR3 length: 16 residues. J gave up 7 bases and V 2 bases, and 6 bases lay outside the gene matches. The CDR3 coding sequence is TGTGCCAGCAGTTTACCGCCGGGACAGGGGGGTGAAAAACTGTTTTTT. Protein: CASSLPPGQGGEKLFF.

At least ten counts were recorded for this clonotype. The chain employs TRBV7-2 and TRBJ1-2; D gene uncertain. The CDR3 is 15 residues long. Trimming took off 1 base at V and 2 bases at J, with 11 bases between the two ends. The germline CDR1 and CDR2 sequences are SGHTA and FQGNSA. Here the CDR3 DNA reads TGTGCCAGCAGCTTAGACTGGATAGGGAACTATGGCTACACCTTC. As protein: CASSLDWIGNYGYTF.

This clonotype has a handful of counts. The V and J genes are TRBV30 and TRBJ1-6, with D unclear. Trimming removed 4 bases from V and 1 base from J, with 8 bases in between. Looked up from germline, CDR1 is GTSNPN and CDR2 is SVGIG (reference sequence). The CDR3 consists of 14 residues. This chain's CDR3 is CAWITGSYNSPLHF. CDR3 nucleotide sequence: TGTGCCTGGATAACGGGATCCTATAATTCACCCCTCCACTTT. Drawing the rest from reference TRBV30 and TRBJ1-6, the complete variable domain is SQTIHQWPATLVQPVGSPLSLECTVEGTSNPNLYWYRQAAGRGLQLLFYSVGIGQISSEVPQNLSASRPQDRQFILSSKKLLLSDSGFYLCAWITGSYNSPLHFGNGTRLTVT.

This clonotype was seen more than once but under ten times. CDR3 sequence: CASSSSNGGSPLHF. The CDR3 bases are TGTGCCAGTAGTTCGTCCAATGGAGGCTCACCCCTCCACTTT. The chain uses TRBV19 and TRBJ1-6, with D unresolved. Trimming shortened V by 5 bases and J by 10 bases, and 15 bases separated the two germline ends. Germline lookup yields CDR1 LNHDA and CDR2 SQIVND (reference sequence). The CDR3 has 14 amino acids.

This clonotype was recorded many times. The chain links TRBV20-1 to TRBJ2-1; 9 bases line up with TRBD2. With 3 bases clipped from V and 6 bases from J, the junction kept 12 bases outside the gene matches. CDR3 length equals 16 residues. Germline V lookup: CDR1 DFQATT, CDR2 SNEGSKA (reference sequence). CDR3 nucleotides: TGCAGTGCTAGTGGTTTGTGGCGGGAGGGCCCCAATGAGCAGTTCTTC. It is translated as CSASGLWREGPNEQFF.

This clonotype came up many times. This rearrangement joins TRBV27 to TRBJ1-2; D may be TRBD1 (5 bases). The CDR3 contains 17 residues. The germline V and J ends were trimmed by 0 bases and 7 bases, with 21 bases remaining between them. Per germline, CDR1 MNHEY and CDR2 SMNVEV (reference sequence). This CDR3 reads CASSLSDAGWGTGGYTF. CDR3 nucleotides: TGTGCCAGCAGTTTATCCGACGCGGGATGGGGGACTGGTGGCTACACCTTC.

This clonotype showed up many times. The rearrangement uses TRBV7-2 and TRBJ2-1; D uncertain. The germline CDR1 and CDR2 sequences are SGHTA and FQGNSA. V shed 1 base and J shed 14 bases, with 9 bases lying between them. The CDR3 runs to 11 residues. The DNA of the CDR3 is TGTGCCAGCAGCTTAGGAGCGATAGAGTTCTTC. Protein product: CASSLGAIEFF.

The V gene is TRBV30, the J gene TRBJ2-3; 8 positions match TRBD2. Germline V gene sequence: CDR1 GTSNPN, CDR2 SVGIG (reference sequence). V was clipped by 4 bases and J by 3 bases; unmatched bases: 6. This CDR3 comprises 14 residues. CDR3 DNA: TGTGCCTGGAAAAGCGGGAGAAGTACAGATACGCAGTATTTT. It yields the protein CAWKSGRSTDTQYF.

This clonotype appeared many times. The chain employs TRBV20-1 and TRBJ2-1; no reliable D call. The CDR3 contains 17 residues. Germline CDR1 reads DFQATT; CDR2 reads SNEGSKA (reference sequence). The V end was cut by 4 bases, the J end by 0 bases, with 19 bases between. The CDR3 region has the DNA TGCAGTGCTATAGGGTCACGAGAAACCAGCTCCTACAATGAGCAGTTCTTC. Translated, it gives CSAIGSRETSSYNEQFF.